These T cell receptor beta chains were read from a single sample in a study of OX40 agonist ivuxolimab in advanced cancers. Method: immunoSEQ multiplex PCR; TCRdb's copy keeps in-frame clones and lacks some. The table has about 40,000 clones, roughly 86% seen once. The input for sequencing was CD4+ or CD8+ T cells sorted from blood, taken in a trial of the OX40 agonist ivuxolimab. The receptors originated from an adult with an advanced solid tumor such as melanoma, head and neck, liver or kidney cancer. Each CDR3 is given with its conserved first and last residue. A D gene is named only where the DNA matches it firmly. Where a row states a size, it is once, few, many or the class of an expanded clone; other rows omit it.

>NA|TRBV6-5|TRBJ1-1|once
CATVNTEAFF
TGTGCCACCGTGAACACTGAAGCTTTCTTT
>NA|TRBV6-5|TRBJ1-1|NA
CASSYLGGDNTEAFF
TGTGCCAGCAGTTACCTGGGAGGGGATAACACTGAAGCTTTCTTT
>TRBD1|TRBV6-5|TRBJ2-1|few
CASSYGDRGLDEQFF
TGTGCCAGCAGTTACGGGGACAGGGGGCTCGATGAGCAGTTCTTC
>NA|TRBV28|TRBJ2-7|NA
CASSWGTGGPYEQYF
TGTGCCAGCAGTTGGGGGACGGGCGGGCCCTACGAGCAGTACTTC
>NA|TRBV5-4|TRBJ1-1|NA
CASSLVEDTEAFF
TGTGCCAGCAGCTTGGTAGAGGACACTGAAGCTTTCTTT
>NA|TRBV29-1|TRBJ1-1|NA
CSVAEAGNTEAFF
TGCAGCGTGGCGGAGGCAGGGAACACTGAAGCTTTCTTT
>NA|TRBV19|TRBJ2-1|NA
CASSPSGVTYNEQFF
TGTGCCAGTAGCCCTAGTGGGGTTACCTACAATGAGCAGTTCTTC
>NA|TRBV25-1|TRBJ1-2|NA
CASSVGYGYTF
TGTGCCAGCAGTGTTGGCTATGGCTACACCTTC
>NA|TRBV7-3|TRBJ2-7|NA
CASSLTKVVRPHEQYF
TGTGCCAGCAGCTTAACAAAGGTGGTCCGTCCTCACGAGCAGTACTTC
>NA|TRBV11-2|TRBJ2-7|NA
CASSFGTASYEQYF
TGTGCCAGCAGCTTCGGGACGGCCTCCTACGAGCAGTACTTC
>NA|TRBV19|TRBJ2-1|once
CASFGKMLFF
TGTGCCAGTTTCGGAAAGATGTTGTTCTTC
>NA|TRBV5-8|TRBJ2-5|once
CASSYFETGQETQYF
TGTGCCAGCAGTTACTTCGAGACCGGACAAGAGACCCAGTACTTC
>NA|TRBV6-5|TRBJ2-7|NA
CASSSMAEQYF
TGTGCCAGCAGCTCCATGGCCGAGCAGTACTTC